The TCR beta chain under discussion was sequenced for a study of post-analysis software for immune sequencing data (dated by TCRdb to the mid-2010s). For context, the study as a whole: Recorded disease courses included relapsing-remitting, secondary progressive and progressive-relapsing multiple sclerosis, with some patients lacking subtype annotation. The multiple sclerosis patient repertoires were compared with more than 9 previously published healthy control repertoires from donors aged roughly 6 to 27 years. A subset of samples was prepared in parallel using single-end sample barcoding, then pooled and co-amplified after Illumina adapter ligation. Here is what the overall study found, with its caveats: The control group was slightly older than the multiple sclerosis patient group. Compared with controls, multiple sclerosis patients had significantly lower normalized Chao1 diversity, a finding suggesting substantial peripheral T-cell clonal expansion. Strong co-clustering of samples prepared in the same batch was shown by direct clustering with F measure, prompting a batch-effect correction. A handful of TRBV segments, including TRBV5-6, TRBV5-1 and TRBV20-1, were significantly more frequent in patients than controls.

To demonstrate the VDJtools post-analysis software, TCR beta repertoires were profiled from the peripheral blood of roughly 14 young patients with multiple sclerosis. Multiple sclerosis patients were children and adolescents aged 6 to 15 years. In the germline V gene (reference sequence), CDR1 corresponds to SEHNR and CDR2 to FQNEAQ. V gives up 5 bases and J gives up 8 bases, and the segment between their germline ends measures 15 bases. The CDR3 has 13 amino acids, counting the end cysteine and phenylalanine. The entry retains the CDR3 DNA only, 39 bases that are in frame from base 1. Notes on this clonotype: Its antigen target is currently unknown. No quality values exist for individual bases; no much larger clone is one base distant.

Libraries came from PCR. Sequencing took place on an Illumina HiSeq 2500. To reduce PCR and sequencing biases, unique molecular identifiers were incorporated into the TCR beta cDNA libraries. Every 1 to 10 million input T cells yielded 500,000 or so cDNA molecules, meaning each molecule approximated one T cell. The patient libraries were prepared and sequenced using the same protocol as the earlier healthy control dataset. Within a given batch, samples were prepared together, multiplexed and sequenced on the same HiSeq lane. Processing in the source paper ran as follows. MIGEC handled the raw barcoded reads, throwing out single-read molecular identifier groups before consensus assembly and CDR3 extraction. Clonotype tables were post-analysed with VDJtools, normalizing diversity by down-sampling all datasets to the smallest sample size. In repertoire overlap clustering, CDR3 amino acid sequences, but not nucleotide sequences, were matched to correct batch-related cross-sample contamination. Clones were called with MiXCR by TCRdb after fastp trimmed the public reads at Q25, and only in-frame beta chains were retained. Each CDR3 protein appears once, grouped with its most common genes and DNA. V and J calls and clone size were set by TCRdb, not the authors. The sample includes approximately 730,000 distinct CDR3 sequences, with less than 35% observed a single time. Roughly 0.54% of the sample comes from the top ten.

The sequenced material came from blood. The chain is encoded by TRBV7-9 joined to TRBJ1-2; a tentative D match to TRBD1 spans 5 bases. This receptor was identified in a girl aged 10 to 17 with multiple sclerosis. The DNA sequence follows: TGTGCCAGCAGCCCGCCGGGACCCGGGGGCTACACCTTC. Its product reads: CASSPPGPGGYTF. The entire variable domain, with the stretches around the CDR3 drawn from the reference TRBV7-9 and TRBJ1-2 proteins, is DTGVSQNPRHKITKRGQNVTFRCDPISEHNRLYWYRQTLGQGPEFLTYFQNEAQLEKSRLLSDRFSAERPKGSFSTLEIQRTEQGDSAMYLCASSPPGPGGYTFGSGTRLTVV.